This passage covers 14 T cell receptor beta chains from one sample sequenced in a study of siplizumab effects on memory and regulatory T cells. TCRdb keeps only in-frame clones here, not all; method: immunoSEQ multiplex PCR. Among over 65,000 clones listed, more than 85% were seen once. Source material: CD8+ T cells sorted from blood. The receptors originated from a human donor in good health.

The V call is TRBV5-6, the J call TRBJ2-3; D is uncertain. Per germline, CDR1 SGHDT and CDR2 YYEEEE. The V and J ends lost 3 bases and 5 bases respectively, with 7 bases between them. The CDR3 covers 12 residues. CDR3 residues: CASSSSGDTQYF. In DNA, the CDR3 is TGTGCCAGCAGCTCGAGTGGAGATACGCAGTATTTT.

The genes are TRBV30 and TRBJ1-5; D perhaps matches TRBD1 (6 bases). The V gene lost 8 bases and the J gene lost 3 bases, with 14 bases spanning the gap. The germline V gene has CDR1 GTSNPN and CDR2 SVGIG (reference sequence). The CDR3 has 13 amino acids. CDR3 amino acids: CASRGGNNQPQHF. DNA for the CDR3: TGTGCCAGCAGGGGTGGCAACAATCAGCCCCAGCATTTT.

V gene TRBV2 combines with J gene TRBJ2-6; 8 bases align to TRBD1. This CDR3 region has 16 residues. CDR1 SNHLY and CDR2 FYNNEI come from the germline V gene. V shed 4 bases, J shed 2 bases, and the junction held 4 bases outside the gene matches. CDR3 sequence reads: CASSGAGGAGANVLTF. CDR3 DNA: TGTGCCAGCAGTGGGGCAGGGGGCGCTGGGGCCAACGTCCTGACTTTC.

V usage is TRBV5-6 and J usage is TRBJ2-5, with 8 bases that match TRBD2. This CDR3 is 14 amino acids long. The J segment lost 1 base and the V segment lost 7 bases, leaving 6 bases of the junction unmatched. Germline V gene sequence: CDR1 SGHDT, CDR2 YYEEEE. The CDR3 DNA is TGTGCCAGCCAGTCTAGCGGGTTCCAAGAGACCCAGTACTTC. As protein: CASQSSGFQETQYF.

The count of this clone is one. This chain joins TRBV27 and TRBJ1-2; 7 nucleotides agree with TRBD1. This CDR3 has 16 residues. Per germline, CDR1 MNHEY and CDR2 SMNVEV (reference sequence). V lost 2 bases and J lost 1; bases outside the gene matches: 7. CDR3 in DNA: TGTGCCAGCAGTTTAGCCCAGGGGACAGTTAACTATGGCTACACCTTC. Its translation is CASSLAQGTVNYGYTF.

A single count supports this clone. The chain uses TRBV16 and TRBJ2-1, with 10 nucleotides matching TRBD2. The germline gives CDR1 KGHSY, CDR2 FQNENV. There are 15 residues in the CDR3. J lost 3 bases, V lost 2 bases, and 1 base had no gene match. CDR3 loop: CASSQLAGVYNEQFF. CDR3 sequence (DNA): TGTGCCAGCAGCCAACTAGCGGGAGTCTACAATGAGCAGTTCTTC.

This sequence joins TRBV28 and TRBJ2-5; 13 bases line up with TRBD2. The CDR3 consists of 16 residues. Germline CDR1 and CDR2: MDHEN and SYDVKM. Trimming cost V 4 bases and J 5 bases; bases outside gene matches: 7. The CDR3: CASSSRTSGSWETQYF. CDR3 DNA sequence: TGTGCCAGCAGTTCTAGGACTAGCGGGAGTTGGGAGACCCAGTACTTC.

V usage is TRBV11-2 and J usage is TRBJ2-7, with a weak D call TRBD1 (6 bases). CDR1 is SGHAT, CDR2 FQNNGV, per germline. CDR3 length equals 14 residues. Trimming pared 5 bases from V and 0 bases from J, leaving 11 bases between. This CDR3 reads CASSADSFSYEQYF. CDR3 DNA: TGTGCCAGCAGCGCGGACAGTTTCTCCTACGAGCAGTACTTC.

The chain links TRBV27 to TRBJ2-5; D tentatively fits TRBD1 or TRBD2 (5 bases each). Looked up from germline, CDR1 is MNHEY and CDR2 is SMNVEV (reference sequence). CDR3 size: 17 residues. Trimming cost V 1 base and J 5 bases, with 20 bases left between them. The CDR3, as DNA: TGTGCCAGCAGTTTATTGGGGCTAGCCGTGGGGTTGGAGACCCAGTACTTC. This gives the protein CASSLLGLAVGLETQYF.

The rearrangement links TRBV2 to TRBJ2-7; TRBD1 is a possible D gene (6 bases). With 5 bases removed from V and 2 bases from J, the gap between germline ends came to 19 bases. CDR3 length equals 16 residues. CDR1 is SNHLY, CDR2 FYNNEI, per germline. CDR3 nucleotides: TGTGCCAGCAGTACTAATAGGGACACACGCACCTACGAGCAGTACTTC. It is translated as CASSTNRDTRTYEQYF.

V gene TRBV7-9 combines with J gene TRBJ2-1; D unclear. Germline lookup yields CDR1 SEHNR and CDR2 FQNEAQ (reference sequence). The V end lost 1 base, the J end lost 10 bases, and 11 bases lay between the germline ends. The CDR3 sequence is 13 residues long. The CDR3 nucleotides read TGTGCCAGCAGCTTAGGCTGGATGGACGAGCAGTTCTTC. The encoded protein is CASSLGWMDEQFF.

V is TRBV10-3 and J is TRBJ2-5, with 9 bases identical to TRBD2. The J call may be wrong; the DNA end is better matched by TRBJ2-7. Germline V gene lookup returns CDR1 ENHRY and CDR2 SYGVKD. This CDR3 has 15 residues. The CDR3 reads CAISEPTSGIYEQYF. CDR3 DNA sequence: TGTGCCATCAGTGAACCGACTAGCGGAATCTACGAGCAGTACTTC.

This chain uses TRBV4-2 with TRBJ2-7; D unresolved. Trimming cost V 0 bases and J 2 bases, with 14 bases left between them. The CDR3 contains 16 residues. Germline V lookup: CDR1 LGHNA, CDR2 YNFKEQ. This chain's CDR3 is CASSQDGSAETYEQYF. For the CDR3, the DNA is TGTGCCAGCAGCCAAGATGGGTCTGCCGAAACCTACGAGCAGTACTTC.

This sequence joins TRBV2 and TRBJ1-3; D perhaps matches TRBD1 (5 bases). The ends were cut back, 7 bases at V and 0 bases at J, with 16 bases in the middle. CDR1 and CDR2 (germline): SNHLY, FYNNEI. The CDR3 runs 16 residues. The CDR3 protein is CASNPDRPSSGNTIYF. The CDR3 DNA reads TGTGCCAGCAACCCCGACAGACCGAGCTCTGGAAACACCATATATTTT.